This TCR beta chain stems from a study of vaccination effects on CD4 cells after COVID-19 (dated by TCRdb to between 2020 and 2023). About the study as a whole: To identify antigen-specific CD4+ T cell clonotypes by their expansion, the ViraFEST assay first stimulated PBMC with viral peptide pools and then applied TCR sequencing. Across the study, the median time from the second dose to post-vaccine sampling was 72 days (range 14 to 241). Two million PBMC per well were cultured with 9 to 10 ug/ml peptides in IMDM containing roughly 5% human AB serum, about 9.6 IU/ml IL-2 and gentamicin. SARS-CoV-2 spike-specific CD4+ TCR repertoires were compared before and after mRNA vaccination in COVID-19 convalescent patients and in infection-naive vaccine recipients. The full study included 9 to 10 COVID-19 convalescent patients and several SARS-CoV-2-naive healthy vaccine recipients. Cultures from other donors in the study were sequenced with the Oncomine TCR Beta short-read assay on an Illumina iSeq 100. What the work shows at the level of the full study, not this receptor alone: Clones induced by infection and clones induced by vaccination both contracted markedly at late timepoints after vaccination, which fits with T cell responses waning over time. The study was limited by a small number of convalescent patients and lacked early post-infection timepoints. In healthy vaccine recipients, vaccine-induced clones were almost all SARS-CoV-2 mono-reactive, with only 1 of 255 cross-reactive with common cold coronaviruses.

A word on this clone: The clone's antigen remains unknown. No much larger clonotype is one base removed from it; base qualities were not supplied.

Receptor amplification or capture employed the immunoSEQ multiplex PCR assay. DNA from the cultured and isolated CD4+ T cells underwent TCR beta CDR3 sequencing. Processing in the source paper ran as follows. Non-productive TCR sequences were removed and reads were trimmed to the CDR3 region, keeping CDR3s of at least 7 amino acids. Antigen-specific clonotypes were identified with the MANAFEST web app by comparing expansion in peptide wells against reference cultures. To count as positive, a clone had to show expansion at FDR<0.05 compared with the reference and with all other wells, an odds ratio above 5, and a frequency above 0.1% in two replicate wells. Cross-reactive clonotypes were defined as significantly expanded in SARS-CoV-2 spike wells and in at least one common cold coronavirus spike condition. CDR3 similarity was assessed by Levenshtein distance using the stringdist R package, and unrooted trees were constructed with ape in R 3.6.1. In TCRdb, the immuneACCESS table is reduced to in-frame sequences with V and J assigned. These tables do not hold every clone; where another copy was compared, an unresolved V gene accounts for under half, and the others remain unexplained. V, J and clone size are those of that table, while D and trimming were read from the DNA. Within this sample are tens of thousands of clones, with just under 80% of them counted one time only. Clones ranked in the top ten supply around 4% of the sample.

After around 10 days of culture, CD4+ T cells were isolated with the EasySep CD4+ T cell isolation kit. Each participant got two doses of an mRNA SARS-CoV-2 vaccine, either BNT162b2 or mRNA-1273. Negative nucleocapsid antibody results before and after vaccination confirmed that the healthy vaccine recipients had no prior SARS-CoV-2 infection. Half of the culture medium was replaced with fresh IL-2-containing medium on days 3 and 7. Unless noted otherwise, every peptide stimulation condition was grown in triplicate wells. Using Ficoll-Paque Plus gradient centrifugation, PBMC were separated from whole blood and then either used fresh or cryopreserved at -140C. The QIAamp micro DNA kit was used to extract genomic DNA from the cultured CD4+ T cells. From the cysteine through the phenylalanine, the CDR3 covers 17 amino acids. Only CDR3 DNA remains: 51 bases, in frame from the first base. Here V drops 0 bases and J drops 1 base, and the junction holds 6 bases not matched to any gene. CDR1 and CDR2, per the germline V gene (reference sequence), are LGHDT and YNNKEL.

The origin of this receptor is a human donor who received a COVID-19 vaccine. The rearrangement combines TRBV3-1 (or the pseudogene TRBV3-2) with TRBJ1-1, and TRBD1 aligns with 9 junction nucleotides. Sequencing used CD4+ T cells from PBMCs cultured without peptide, obtained after COVID-19 vaccination. The DNA sequence follows: TGTGCCAGCAGCCAAGACCCTGGACAGGGGTGGAACACTGAAGCTTTCTTT. This yields the protein CASSQDPGQGWNTEAFF.